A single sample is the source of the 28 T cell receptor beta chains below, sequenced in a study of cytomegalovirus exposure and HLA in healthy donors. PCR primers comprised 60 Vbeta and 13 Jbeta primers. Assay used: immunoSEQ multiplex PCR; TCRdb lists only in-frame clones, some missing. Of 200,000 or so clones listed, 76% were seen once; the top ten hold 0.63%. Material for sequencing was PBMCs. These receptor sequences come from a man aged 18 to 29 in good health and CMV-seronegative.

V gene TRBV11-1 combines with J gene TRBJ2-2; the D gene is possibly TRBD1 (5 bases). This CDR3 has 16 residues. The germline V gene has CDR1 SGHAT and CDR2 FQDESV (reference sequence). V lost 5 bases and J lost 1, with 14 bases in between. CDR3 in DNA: TGTGCCAGCAGCCCGCCCGGCGGACAGAACACCGGGGAGCTGTTTTTT. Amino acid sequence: CASSPPGGQNTGELFF. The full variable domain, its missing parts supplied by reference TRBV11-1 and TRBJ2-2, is EAEVAQSPRYKITEKSQAVAFWCDPISGHATLYWYRQILGQGPELLVQFQDESVVDDSQLPKDRFSAERLKGVDSTLKIQPAELGDSAMYLCASSPPGGQNTGELFFGEGSRLTVL.

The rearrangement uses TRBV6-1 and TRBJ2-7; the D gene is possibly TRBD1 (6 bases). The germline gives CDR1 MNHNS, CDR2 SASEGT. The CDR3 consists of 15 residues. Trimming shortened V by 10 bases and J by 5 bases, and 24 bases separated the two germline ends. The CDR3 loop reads CATTVTWGQRNEQYF. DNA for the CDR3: TGTGCCACCACAGTTACCTGGGGGCAAAGGAACGAGCAGTACTTC.

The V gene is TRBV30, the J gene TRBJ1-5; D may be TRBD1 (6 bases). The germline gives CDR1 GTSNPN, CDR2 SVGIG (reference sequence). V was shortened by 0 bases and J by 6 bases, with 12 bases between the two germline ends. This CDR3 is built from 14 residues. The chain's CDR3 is CAWSVRQGTQPQHF. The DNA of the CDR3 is TGTGCCTGGAGTGTACGGCAGGGGACTCAGCCCCAGCATTTT.

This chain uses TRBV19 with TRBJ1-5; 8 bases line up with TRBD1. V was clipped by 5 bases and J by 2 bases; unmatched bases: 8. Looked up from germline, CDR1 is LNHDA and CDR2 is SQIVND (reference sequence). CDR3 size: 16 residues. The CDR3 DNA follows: TGTGCCAGTAGTCGCTCCGGACAGGGTGGCAATCAGCCCCAGCATTTT. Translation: CASSRSGQGGNQPQHF.

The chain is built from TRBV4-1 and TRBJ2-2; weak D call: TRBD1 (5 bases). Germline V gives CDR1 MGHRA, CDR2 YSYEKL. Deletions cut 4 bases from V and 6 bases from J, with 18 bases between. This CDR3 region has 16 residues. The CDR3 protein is CASSPVSGRQSGELFF. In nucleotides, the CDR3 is TGCGCCAGCAGCCCAGTGAGTGGTAGACAGTCCGGGGAGCTGTTTTTT.

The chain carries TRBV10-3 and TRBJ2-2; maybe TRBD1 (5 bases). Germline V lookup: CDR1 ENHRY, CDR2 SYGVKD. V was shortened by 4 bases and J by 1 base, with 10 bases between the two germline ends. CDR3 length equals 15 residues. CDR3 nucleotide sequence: TGTGCCATCAGTGGGAAGGGGATGAACACCGGGGAGCTGTTTTTT. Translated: CAISGKGMNTGELFF.

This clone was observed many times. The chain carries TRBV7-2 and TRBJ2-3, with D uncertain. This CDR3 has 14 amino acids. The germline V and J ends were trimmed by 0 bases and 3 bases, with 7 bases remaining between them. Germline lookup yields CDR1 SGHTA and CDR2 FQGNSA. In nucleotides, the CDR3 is TGTGCCAGCAGCTTAGCCTACGGTACAGATACGCAGTATTTT. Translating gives CASSLAYGTDTQYF.

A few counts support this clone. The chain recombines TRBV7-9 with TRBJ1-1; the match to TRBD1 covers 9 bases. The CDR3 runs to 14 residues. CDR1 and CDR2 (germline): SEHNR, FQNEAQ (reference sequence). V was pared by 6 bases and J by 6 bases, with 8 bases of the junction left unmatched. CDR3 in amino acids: CASRKQGAGSEAFF. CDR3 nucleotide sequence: TGTGCCAGCAGGAAACAGGGGGCCGGGTCTGAAGCTTTCTTT.

Written as DNA, the CDR3 is TGTGCCAGCAGCGCCCAGGGACAACCCTACAATGAGCAGTTCTTC. It translates to CASSAQGQPYNEQFF. The chain carries TRBV9 and TRBJ2-1, with D possibly matching TRBD1 (6 bases). CDR3 length equals 15 residues. The ends were cut back, 3 bases at V and 2 bases at J, with 12 bases in the middle. The V gene's germline CDR1 is SGDLS and CDR2 YYNGEE.

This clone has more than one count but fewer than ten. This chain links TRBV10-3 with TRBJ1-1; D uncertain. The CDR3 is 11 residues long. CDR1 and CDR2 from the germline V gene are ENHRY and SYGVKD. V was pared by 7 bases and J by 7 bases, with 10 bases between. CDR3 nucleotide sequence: TGTGCCATCAAAGAGGGAGGTGAAGCTTTCTTT. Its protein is CAIKEGGEAFF.

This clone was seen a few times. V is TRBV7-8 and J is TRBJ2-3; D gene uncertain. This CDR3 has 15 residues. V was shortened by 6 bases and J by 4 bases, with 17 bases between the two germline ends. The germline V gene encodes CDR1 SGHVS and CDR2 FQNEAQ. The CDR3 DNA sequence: TGTGCCAGCAGTGTAGGTCGCGGAGTTGCAGATACGCAGTATTTT. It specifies CASSVGRGVADTQYF.

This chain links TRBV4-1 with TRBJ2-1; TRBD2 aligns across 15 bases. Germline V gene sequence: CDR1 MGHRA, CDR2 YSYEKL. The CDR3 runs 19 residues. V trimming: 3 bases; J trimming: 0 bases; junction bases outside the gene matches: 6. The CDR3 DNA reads TGCGCCAGCAGCCACCCAGGGACTAGCGGGAGGCGCTCCTACAATGAGCAGTTCTTC. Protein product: CASSHPGTSGRRSYNEQFF.

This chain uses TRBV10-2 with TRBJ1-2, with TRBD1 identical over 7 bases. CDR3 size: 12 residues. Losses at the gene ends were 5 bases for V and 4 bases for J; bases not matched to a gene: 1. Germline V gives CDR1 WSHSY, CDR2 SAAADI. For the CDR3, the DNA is TGCGCCAGCAGTAGGGACAGCTATGGCTACACCTTC. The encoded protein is CASSRDSYGYTF.

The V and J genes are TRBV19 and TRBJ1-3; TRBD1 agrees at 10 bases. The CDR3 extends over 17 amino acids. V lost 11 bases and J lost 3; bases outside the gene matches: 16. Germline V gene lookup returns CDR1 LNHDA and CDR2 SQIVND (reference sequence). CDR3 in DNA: TGTGCCTCCGGAGGGGGACAGGGGAGGACTGGTGGAAACACCATATATTTT. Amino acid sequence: CASGGGQGRTGGNTIYF.

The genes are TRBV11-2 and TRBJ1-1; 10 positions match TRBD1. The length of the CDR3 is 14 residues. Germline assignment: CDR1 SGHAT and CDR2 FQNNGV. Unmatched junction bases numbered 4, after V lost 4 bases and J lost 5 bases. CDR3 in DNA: TGTGCCAGCAGCTCAGGACAGGGGGGAACTGAAGCTTTCTTT. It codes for CASSSGQGGTEAFF.

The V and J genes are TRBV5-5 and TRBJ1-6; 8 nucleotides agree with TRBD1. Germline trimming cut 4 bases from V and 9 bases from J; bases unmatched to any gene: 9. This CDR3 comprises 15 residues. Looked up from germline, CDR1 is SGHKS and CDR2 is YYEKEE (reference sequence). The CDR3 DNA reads TGTGCCAGCAGCCAAGCGGACAGGGACGGTTCACCCCTCCACTTT. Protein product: CASSQADRDGSPLHF.

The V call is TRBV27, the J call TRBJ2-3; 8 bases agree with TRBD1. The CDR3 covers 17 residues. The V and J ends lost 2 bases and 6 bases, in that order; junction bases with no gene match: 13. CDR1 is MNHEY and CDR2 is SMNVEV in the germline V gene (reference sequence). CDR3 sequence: CASSLDPRGLRGDTQYF. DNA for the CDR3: TGTGCCAGCAGTTTAGACCCCAGGGGGCTAAGGGGGGATACGCAGTATTTT.

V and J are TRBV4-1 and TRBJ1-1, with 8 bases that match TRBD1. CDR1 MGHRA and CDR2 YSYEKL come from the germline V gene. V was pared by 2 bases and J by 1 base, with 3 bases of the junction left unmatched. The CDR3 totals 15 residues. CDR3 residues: CASSQTGTGNTEAFF. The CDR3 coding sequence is TGCGCCAGCAGCCAAACCGGGACAGGGAACACTGAAGCTTTCTTT.

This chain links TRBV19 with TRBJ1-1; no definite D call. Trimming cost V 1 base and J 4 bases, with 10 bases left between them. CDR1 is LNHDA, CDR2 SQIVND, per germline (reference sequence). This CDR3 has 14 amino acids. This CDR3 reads CASSIGPRRTEAFF. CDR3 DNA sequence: TGTGCCAGTAGTATAGGTCCCAGGCGCACTGAAGCTTTCTTT.

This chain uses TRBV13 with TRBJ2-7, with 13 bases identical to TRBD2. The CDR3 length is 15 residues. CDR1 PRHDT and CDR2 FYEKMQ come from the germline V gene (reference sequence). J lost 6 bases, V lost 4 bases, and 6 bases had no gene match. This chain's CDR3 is CASSSRTSGSFEQYF. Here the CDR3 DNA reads TGTGCCAGCAGCTCTCGGACTAGCGGGAGCTTCGAGCAGTACTTC.

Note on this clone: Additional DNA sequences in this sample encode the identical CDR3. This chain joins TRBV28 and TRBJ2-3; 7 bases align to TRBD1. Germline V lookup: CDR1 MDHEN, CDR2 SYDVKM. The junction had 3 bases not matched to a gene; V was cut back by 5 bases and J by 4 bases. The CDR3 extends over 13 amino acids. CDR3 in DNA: TGTGCCAGCAGTCCAGGGGGACCAGATACGCAGTATTTT. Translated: CASSPGGPDTQYF.

The CDR3 bases are TGTGCCAGCAGTGAACCGCCTAGCGGGAGGGAAGAGACCCAGTACTTC. Its translation is CASSEPPSGREETQYF. The chain is built from TRBV2 and TRBJ2-5, with 12 positions matching TRBD2. With 2 bases clipped from V and 3 bases from J, the junction kept 4 bases outside the gene matches. Germline CDR1 is SNHLY and CDR2 is FYNNEI. The CDR3 has 16 amino acids. The full variable domain, completed using reference TRBV2 and TRBJ2-5, is EPEVTQTPSHQVTQMGQEVILRCVPISNHLYFYWYRQILGQKVEFLVSFYNNEISEKSEIFDDQFSVERPDGSNFTLKIRSTKLEDSAMYFCASSEPPSGREETQYFGPGTRLLVL.

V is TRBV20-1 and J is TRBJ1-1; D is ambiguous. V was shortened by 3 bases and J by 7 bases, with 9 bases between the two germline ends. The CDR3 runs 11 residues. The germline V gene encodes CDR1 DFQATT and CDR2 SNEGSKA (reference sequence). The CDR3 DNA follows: TGCAGTGCTAGGGGTGGGAGTGAAGCTTTCTTT. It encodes CSARGGSEAFF.

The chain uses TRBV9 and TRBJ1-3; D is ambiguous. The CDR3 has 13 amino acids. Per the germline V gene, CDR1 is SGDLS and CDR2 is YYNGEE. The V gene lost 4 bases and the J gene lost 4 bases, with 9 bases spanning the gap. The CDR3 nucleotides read TGTGCCAGCAGCACTTCTACGGGAAACACCATATATTTT. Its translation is CASSTSTGNTIYF.

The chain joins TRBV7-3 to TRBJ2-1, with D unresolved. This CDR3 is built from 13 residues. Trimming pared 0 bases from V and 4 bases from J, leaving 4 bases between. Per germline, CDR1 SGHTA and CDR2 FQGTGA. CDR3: CASSLTEYNEQFF. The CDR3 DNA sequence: TGTGCCAGCAGCTTAACCGAGTACAATGAGCAGTTCTTC.

The CDR3 coding sequence is TGTGCCAGCAGCAAAGCCGATCAATTCAGGGGGCCTAACCTTAGCTCTGGAAACACCATATATTTT. It translates to CASSKADQFRGPNLSSGNTIYF. This chain uses TRBV21-1 with TRBJ1-3; TRBD1 is the table's D call and was not checked against the DNA. TRBV21-1 is a documented pseudogene. The CDR3 covers 22 residues.

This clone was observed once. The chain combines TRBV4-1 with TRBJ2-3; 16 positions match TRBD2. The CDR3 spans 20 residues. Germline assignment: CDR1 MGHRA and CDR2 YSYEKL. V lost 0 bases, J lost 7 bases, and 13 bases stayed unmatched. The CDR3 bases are TGCGCCAGCAGCCAAGATCCGGGACTAGCGGGAGGGCTCGTCGTGAATACGCAGTATTTT. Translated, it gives CASSQDPGLAGGLVVNTQYF.

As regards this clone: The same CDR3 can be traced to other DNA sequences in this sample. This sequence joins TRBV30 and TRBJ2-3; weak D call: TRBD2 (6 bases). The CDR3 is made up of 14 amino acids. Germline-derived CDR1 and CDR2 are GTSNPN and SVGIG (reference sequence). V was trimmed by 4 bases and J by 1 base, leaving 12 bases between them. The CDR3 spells CAWNGGLGTDTQYF. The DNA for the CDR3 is TGTGCCTGGAACGGGGGATTGGGCACAGATACGCAGTATTTT.